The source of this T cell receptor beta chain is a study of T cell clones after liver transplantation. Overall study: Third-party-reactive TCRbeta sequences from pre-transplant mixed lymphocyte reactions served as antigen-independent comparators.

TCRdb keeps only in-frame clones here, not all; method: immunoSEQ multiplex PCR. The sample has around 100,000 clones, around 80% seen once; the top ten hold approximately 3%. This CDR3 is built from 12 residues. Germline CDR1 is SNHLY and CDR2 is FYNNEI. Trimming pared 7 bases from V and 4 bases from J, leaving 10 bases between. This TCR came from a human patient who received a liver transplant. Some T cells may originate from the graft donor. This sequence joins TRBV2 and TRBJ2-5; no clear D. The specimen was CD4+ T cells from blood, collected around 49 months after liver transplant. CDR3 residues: CASTLRRETQYF. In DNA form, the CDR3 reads TGTGCCAGCACTCTGAGGAGAGAGACCCAGTACTTC.